The 4 T cell receptor beta chains listed next were all sequenced from one sample in a study of long-term antiretroviral therapy in people with HIV. Researchers ran immunoSEQ v3.0 at survey level. Sequencing used immunoSEQ multiplex PCR; TCRdb keeps in-frame clones, though not all of them. The data show 25,000 to 35,000 clones, approximately 86% seen once. Sample: unsorted PBMCs, taken 0.8 years after starting antiretroviral therapy. The receptors derive from a woman aged 25 to 45 with HIV.

The rearrangement uses TRBV6-1 and TRBJ2-5; the D gene could be TRBD1 or TRBD2 (5 bases each). CDR3 length equals 17 residues. Germline lookup yields CDR1 MNHNS and CDR2 SASEGT. Trimming stripped 4 bases from V and 5 bases from J, with 23 bases between. The CDR3: CASSGPTGWQGGETQYF. The CDR3 nucleotides are TGTGCCAGCAGTGGCCCAACAGGTTGGCAGGGCGGGGAGACCCAGTACTTC.

This clone was detected only a few times. The V gene is TRBV7-8, the J gene TRBJ2-3; 15 bases map to TRBD2. CDR1 is SGHVS and CDR2 is FQNEAQ in the germline V gene. CDR3 length equals 19 residues. Trimming cost V 0 bases and J 3 bases; bases outside gene matches: 7. For the CDR3, the DNA is TGTGCCAGCAGCTTAGCCCGCCTGGGACTAGCGGGGGGTACAGATACGCAGTATTTT. Translating it yields CASSLARLGLAGGTDTQYF.

The rearrangement links TRBV30 to TRBJ2-2; D might be TRBD2 (5 bases). Trimming cost V 3 bases and J 5 bases, with 13 bases left between them. Germline V gene data show CDR1 as GTSNPN and CDR2 as SVGIG (reference sequence). CDR3 size: 14 residues. CDR3 bases: TGTGCCTGGAGCCCAACACGGGGAACCGGGGAGCTGTTTTTT. Residues: CAWSPTRGTGELFF.

DNA for the CDR3: TGTGCCAGCAGTTCCTTAGGGACAGCGAACACCGGGGAGCTGTTTTTT. This sequence encodes CASSSLGTANTGELFF. The rearrangement uses TRBV27 and TRBJ2-2, with TRBD1 identical over 7 bases. The CDR3 covers 16 residues. The germline CDR1 and CDR2 sequences are MNHEY and SMNVEV (reference sequence). Trimming at V came to 4 bases and at J to 0 bases, leaving 5 bases not matched to a gene.